The next 8 T cell receptor beta chains were all read from a single sample in a study of metastatic and nonmetastatic thyroid tumors. Through MiXCR, TCRdb re-clonotyped the PCR reads. The sample lists 70,000 or so clones, about 14% occurring once. Prior to thyroid surgery, none of the patients had received any treatment. Sequencing was performed on blood. These receptors were collected from a male donor with papillary thyroid cancer or a benign thyroid nodule (not recorded which). Some clones in this sample may be carry-over from other donors' samples.

This clone was observed at least ten times. The rearrangement joins TRBV27 to TRBJ1-2; D ambiguous. The germline V and J ends were trimmed by 6 bases and 2 bases, with 10 bases remaining between them. The germline V gene has CDR1 MNHEY and CDR2 SMNVEV (reference sequence). This CDR3 is 13 amino acids long. CDR3 bases: TGTGCCAGCAGCCATGGACTAAACTATGGCTACACCTTC. Protein: CASSHGLNYGYTF.

There are many counts of this clone. The V and J genes are TRBV19 and TRBJ1-5; D may be TRBD1 (6 bases). The V and J ends lost 3 bases and 0 bases respectively, with 9 bases between them. The CDR3 extends over 15 amino acids. Germline V gene data show CDR1 as LNHDA and CDR2 as SQIVND (reference sequence). The DNA for the CDR3 is TGTGCCAGTAGTATCTGGACAGATAGCAATCAGCCCCAGCATTTT. Residues: CASSIWTDSNQPQHF.

This clone was seen ten or more times. The chain recombines TRBV11-2 with TRBJ1-5, with 10 bases that match TRBD1. V was pared by 6 bases and J by 7 bases, with 12 bases of the junction left unmatched. The CDR3 sequence is 16 residues long. Germline CDR1 reads SGHAT; CDR2 reads FQNNGV. The CDR3 bases are TGTGCCAGCAGATTGACAGGGGGCGTATCTGGCCAGCCCCAGCATTTT. Amino acids: CASRLTGGVSGQPQHF. Based on the CDR3 plus reference TRBV11-2 and TRBJ1-5, the full variable domain is EAGVAQSPRYKIIEKRQSVAFWCNPISGHATLYWYQQILGQGPKLLIQFQNNGVVDDSQLPKDRFSAERLKGVDSTLKIQPAKLEDSAVYLCASRLTGGVSGQPQHFGDGTRLSIL.

The table lists this clone with many counts. The chain employs TRBV19 and TRBJ2-5, with 14 bases identical to TRBD2. Germline lookup yields CDR1 LNHDA and CDR2 SQIVND (reference sequence). This CDR3 is built from 16 residues. The V and J ends lost 8 bases and 5 bases, in that order; junction bases with no gene match: 10. The CDR3 bases are TGTGCCAGTGCGGAGACTAGCGGGAGGGCCTATGAGACCCAGTACTTC. Protein product: CASAETSGRAYETQYF.

A remark on this clone: With a much larger clone just one base away, this may be a read error. This sequence joins TRBV20-1 and TRBJ2-3, with TRBD2 matching 7 bases. Germline CDR1 reads DFQATT; CDR2 reads SNEGSKA (reference sequence). The ends lost 2 bases at V and 4 bases at J; junction bases unmatched: 18. This CDR3 contains 18 residues. This chain's CDR3 is CSARLSGTVAFRADTQYF. The CDR3 region has the DNA TGCAGTGCTAGACTCAGCGGGACTGTGGCCTTTAGGGCAGATACGCAGTATTTT.

This clone has at least ten counts. The rearrangement links TRBV20-1 to TRBJ1-3, with a tentative D call TRBD1 (6 bases). Germline V gene lookup returns CDR1 DFQATT and CDR2 SNEGSKA (reference sequence). Trimming left V 6 bases short and J 0 bases short, with 12 bases between. This CDR3 contains 14 residues. This CDR3 reads CSAPTGYSGNTIYF. CDR3 DNA sequence: TGCAGTGCGCCTACAGGGTACTCTGGAAACACCATATATTTT.

This clone was counted a few times. The J gene is TRBJ2-1, the V gene TRBV6-1; 12 nucleotides line up with TRBD2. Germline values: CDR1 MNHNS, CDR2 SASEGT. CDR3 size: 17 residues. Trimming took 6 bases from V and 8 from J; bases not matched to a gene: 14. DNA of the CDR3: TGTGCCAGCAGCTTGGGACTAGCGGGTCCAGTCAGCTATGAGCAGTTCTTC. Protein sequence: CASSLGLAGPVSYEQFF.

Turning to this clone: Other DNA sequences of this sample code for an identical CDR3. The V and J genes are TRBV6-1 and TRBJ2-1; no firm D call. Germline loops: CDR1 MNHNS, CDR2 SASEGT. The CDR3 runs to 14 residues. V was trimmed by 7 bases and J by 10 bases, leaving 20 bases between them. CDR3 loop: CASTRSPRLGEQFF. The DNA for the CDR3 is TGTGCCAGCACTCGTAGCCCCCGCCTGGGCGAGCAGTTCTTC.